One TCR beta chain is described in this entry. This specimen comes from a study of cytomegalovirus exposure and HLA in healthy donors. PCR was performed using 60 Vbeta and 13 Jbeta primers. The table came from immunoSEQ multiplex PCR; TCRdb's copy has only in-frame clones and leaves some out. Of around 100,000 clones in the sample, about 71% are singletons; the top ten hold more than 3%. Germline trimming cut 8 bases from V and 10 bases from J; bases unmatched to any gene: 6. The CDR3 totals 12 residues. CDR1 and CDR2 from the germline V gene are SEHNR and FQNEAQ (reference sequence). The clonotype originates from a woman between 50 and 59 years old in good health and CMV-seronegative. The chain uses TRBV7-9 and TRBJ2-1; 9 bases align to TRBD1. Sequenced sample: PBMCs. CDR3 amino acids: CASEKQGAEQFF. The CDR3 DNA is TGTGCCAGCGAAAAACAGGGGGCCGAGCAGTTCTTC.